The clone carrying this T cell receptor (beta chain) is a singleton in its sample. Its antigen is not identified. The sample is drawn from a study of cytomegalovirus exposure and HLA in healthy donors. Study results and caveats: Despite most TCR sequences being rare, some public TCRs occurred in many donors.

Germline CDR1 is SGHVS and CDR2 is FQNEAQ. V was clipped by 4 bases and J by 0 bases, with 10 bases between them. This CDR3 region has 15 residues. With 60 Vbeta and 13 Jbeta primers, the PCR was carried out. Clones were sequenced by immunoSEQ multiplex PCR, and TCRdb holds only the in-frame ones, with some missing. The sample yields around 120,000 clones, 70% to 80% seen once. This receptor was taken from a man aged 45 to 65 in good health and CMV-seropositive. The gene calls are TRBV7-8 and TRBJ2-1; maybe TRBD1 (5 bases). The sample taken for sequencing was PBMCs. The CDR3 nucleotides read TGTGCCAGCAGCTCTGTGGGGCGCTCCTACAATGAGCAGTTCTTC. Translated, it gives CASSSVGRSYNEQFF.